A single sample gave rise to the 28 T cell receptor beta chains below, sequenced in a study of CD8+CD57+ T cells in acquired aplastic anemia. The study profiled TCR beta VDJ and CDR3 using genomic DNA as template. TCRdb called the reads again in MiXCR, with one record for every CDR3 protein. The sample yields 150,000 to 200,000 distinct CDR3 sequences, just under 65% seen once. The sample comprised sorted CD4+, CD8+, or CD8+CD57+ T cells (not recorded which) from PBMCs. Source of these receptors: a human donor in good health.

V is TRBV7-2 and J is TRBJ2-5; TRBD2 matches at 8 bases. The length of the CDR3 is 16 residues. The germline V gene encodes CDR1 SGHTA and CDR2 FQGNSA. Germline trimming cut 5 bases from V and 1 base from J; bases unmatched to any gene: 9. This CDR3 is CASSQGVSGVQETQYF. The CDR3 nucleotides read TGTGCCAGCAGCCAAGGAGTTAGCGGGGTCCAAGAGACCCAGTACTTC. Variable domain in full (rest from reference TRBV7-2 and TRBJ2-5): GAGVSQSPSNKVTEKGKDVELRCDPISGHTALYWYRQSLGQGLEFLIYFQGNSAPDKSGLPSDRFSAERTGGSVSTLTIQRTQQEDSAVYLCASSQGVSGVQETQYFGPGTRLLVL.

This clonotype showed up just a few times. The gene calls are TRBV28 and TRBJ2-7; TRBD1 agrees at 9 bases. CDR1 is MDHEN, CDR2 SYDVKM, per germline. The CDR3 totals 16 residues. J gave up 3 bases and V 6 bases, and 12 bases lay outside the gene matches. This CDR3 is CASSTLTGQGLYEQYF. The CDR3, as DNA: TGTGCCAGCAGCACCCTTACGGGACAGGGACTCTACGAGCAGTACTTC.

This clonotype was counted only a few times. CDR3 DNA: TGTGCCAGCAGGCTCGGGACAGTCTTTCCTGGGGCCAACGTCCTGACTTTC. Protein sequence: CASRLGTVFPGANVLTF. The genes are TRBV2 and TRBJ2-6, with TRBD1 matching over 7 bases. There are 17 residues in the CDR3. CDR1 and CDR2 from the germline V gene are SNHLY and FYNNEI. The V and J ends lost 6 bases and 2 bases, in that order; junction bases with no gene match: 10.

This clonotype was seen only a few times. The rearrangement links TRBV20-1 to TRBJ1-2; D uncertain. The germline CDR1 and CDR2 sequences are DFQATT and SNEGSKA (reference sequence). The ends were cut back, 3 bases at V and 4 bases at J, with 24 bases in the middle. The CDR3 runs 17 residues. In DNA, the CDR3 is TGCAGTGCTAGTCACCCCTCACCGGGCCCTCGTGGCTATGGCTACACCTTC. Its protein is CSASHPSPGPRGYGYTF.

The rearrangement joins TRBV27 to TRBJ1-4; D unclear. The V gene lost 8 bases and the J gene lost 2 bases, with 12 bases spanning the gap. Germline loops: CDR1 MNHEY, CDR2 SMNVEV (reference sequence). The CDR3 has 14 residues. Written as DNA, the CDR3 is TGTGCCAGCGCGCCCGGCCTGACTAATGAAAAACTGTTTTTT. Translating it yields CASAPGLTNEKLFF.

V gene TRBV24-1 combines with J gene TRBJ2-1, with 8 positions matching TRBD2. Germline assignment: CDR1 KGHDR and CDR2 SFDVKD. This CDR3 contains 16 residues. Trimming took 2 bases from V and 6 from J; bases not matched to a gene: 8. As DNA, the CDR3 is TGTGCCACCAGTGATTACACTGGGACTAGATCCAATGAGCAGTTCTTC. Amino acids: CATSDYTGTRSNEQFF.

This sequence joins TRBV20-1 and TRBJ2-7, with D possibly matching TRBD1 (6 bases). The CDR3 covers 12 residues. The V end lost 6 bases, the J end lost 5 bases, and 14 bases lay between the germline ends. Germline assignment: CDR1 DFQATT and CDR2 SNEGSKA (reference sequence). The CDR3 nucleotides are TGCAGTGCCTCCAGGGGACCCGACGAGCAGTACTTC. Its protein product is CSASRGPDEQYF.

The V and J genes are TRBV10-3 and TRBJ1-6; D is ambiguous. The V end lost 10 bases, the J end lost 3 bases, and 10 bases lay between the germline ends. The CDR3 totals 13 residues. Per germline, CDR1 ENHRY and CDR2 SYGVKD. CDR3 region: CATLQGYNSPLHF. CDR3 coding DNA: TGTGCCACGTTGCAAGGCTATAATTCACCCCTCCACTTT.

The chain carries TRBV29-1 and TRBJ2-1, with D perhaps TRBD1 (5 bases). The CDR3 length is 15 residues. Germline assignment: CDR1 SQVTM and CDR2 ANQGSEA. V lost 4 bases and J lost 9, with 22 bases in between. CDR3 coding DNA: TGCAGCGTTGGCGGCCGACGGACACGGTCGGGTGAGCAGTTCTTC. Amino acids: CSVGGRRTRSGEQFF.

The V gene is TRBV20-1, the J gene TRBJ2-7, with TRBD2 as a possible D gene (5 bases). This CDR3 has 15 amino acids. Trimming cost V 1 base and J 6 bases, with 19 bases left between them. Germline lookup yields CDR1 DFQATT and CDR2 SNEGSKA (reference sequence). CDR3 amino acids: CSARGGSSPRSEQYF. The CDR3, as DNA: TGCAGTGCTAGAGGCGGGTCATCCCCTAGGTCCGAGCAGTACTTC.

The rearrangement links TRBV24-1 to TRBJ2-3; possible D gene TRBD1, 5 bases. The germline CDR1 and CDR2 sequences are KGHDR and SFDVKD. The V end lost 6 bases, the J end lost 2 bases, and 23 bases lay between the germline ends. This CDR3 region has 18 residues. CDR3 DNA: TGTGCCACCAGTTTGGCAGGGTCGATCAGCCCCTCCACAGATACGCAGTATTTT. As protein: CATSLAGSISPSTDTQYF.

The chain joins TRBV24-1 to TRBJ2-2; TRBD2 matches 13 bases. Germline V lookup: CDR1 KGHDR, CDR2 SFDVKD. The CDR3 runs to 18 residues. Unmatched junction bases numbered 3, after V lost 1 base and J lost 2 bases. Here the CDR3 reads CATSDLGLAGANTGELFF. Here the CDR3 DNA reads TGTGCCACCAGTGATTTAGGACTAGCGGGGGCCAACACCGGGGAGCTGTTTTTT.

In this sample, this clonotype turned up many times. The V gene is TRBV20-1, the J gene TRBJ2-3, with 7 nucleotides matching TRBD2. V was clipped by 3 bases and J by 14 bases; unmatched bases: 8. Germline-derived CDR1 and CDR2 are DFQATT and SNEGSKA (reference sequence). The CDR3 covers 11 residues. The DNA for the CDR3 is TGCAGTGCTAGTTACGCGGGAGTGGGGTATTTT. Protein sequence: CSASYAGVGYF.

The chain recombines TRBV24-1 with TRBJ2-3, with TRBD1 identical over 12 bases. The CDR3 contains 16 residues. V lost 5 bases to trimming and J lost 6 bases; unmatched junction nucleotides: 8. Germline CDR1 and CDR2: KGHDR and SFDVKD. CDR3 nucleotide sequence: TGTGCCACCAGTGCTAGGGGACAGGGGGCTATGGATACGCAGTATTTT. Protein sequence: CATSARGQGAMDTQYF.

V and J are TRBV19 and TRBJ1-5; weak D call: TRBD1 (5 bases). CDR1 LNHDA and CDR2 SQIVND come from the germline V gene (reference sequence). This CDR3 is built from 14 residues. V was trimmed by 7 bases and J by 0 bases, leaving 10 bases between them. CDR3: CASIPTDSNQPQHF. CDR3 nucleotide sequence: TGTGCCAGTATTCCGACAGATAGCAATCAGCCCCAGCATTTT.

In regard to this clonotype: The conserved final phenylalanine or tryptophan is absent from the CDR3, which likely points to a read error. This chain joins TRBV25-1 and TRBJ2-7, with D possibly TRBD1 on 5 matching bases. Per germline, CDR1 MGHDK and CDR2 SYGVNS. With 3 bases removed from V and 6 bases from J, the gap between germline ends came to 9 bases. There are 12 residues in the CDR3. CDR3 in amino acids: CASSDRRGEQYL. The CDR3, as DNA: TGTGCCAGCAGTGATAGAAGGGGCGAGCAGTACCTC.

This clonotype was seen more than once but under ten times. The J gene is TRBJ2-1, the V gene TRBV5-8, with D perhaps TRBD1 (6 bases). The V gene's germline CDR1 is SGHTS and CDR2 YDEGEE. The V end was cut by 5 bases, the J end by 5 bases, with 17 bases between. This CDR3 comprises 15 residues. The CDR3 nucleotides are TGTGCCAGCAGTACGGCAGGGGATTTTCACAATGAGCAGTTCTTC. Translation gives CASSTAGDFHNEQFF.

The CDR3 DNA reads TGTGCCAGCAGACAACACGGACAGGGAGAGGGGACTGAAGCTTTCTTT. Translation: CASRQHGQGEGTEAFF. The rearrangement joins TRBV12-3 or TRBV12-4 to TRBJ1-1, with 8 bases that match TRBD1. After removal of 6 bases from V and 5 bases from J, the junction contained 14 bases not matched to a gene. This CDR3 contains 16 residues.

The CDR3 region is CASSLGGQGGEYSPLHF. CDR3 in DNA: TGTGCCAGCAGCTTAGGGGGACAGGGAGGAGAATATTCACCCCTCCACTTT. The chain employs TRBV7-9 and TRBJ1-6, with TRBD1 matching 9 bases. Germline assignment: CDR1 SEHNR and CDR2 FQNEAQ (reference sequence). Trimming at V came to 1 base and at J to 8 bases, leaving 9 bases not matched to a gene. This CDR3 is 17 amino acids long.

This clonotype was observed at least ten times. This chain joins TRBV3-1 and TRBJ2-7; TRBD2 matches at 10 bases. V lost 4 bases and J lost 3; bases outside the gene matches: 6. The CDR3 is 15 amino acids. Germline V gives CDR1 LGHDT, CDR2 YNNKEL (reference sequence). In DNA, the CDR3 is TGTGCCAGCAGCCCTATAGCGGGAGGATTCTACGAGCAGTACTTC. Its translation is CASSPIAGGFYEQYF.

The chain employs TRBV24-1 and TRBJ2-5; 7 positions match TRBD1. CDR3 length: 13 amino acids. Looked up from germline, CDR1 is KGHDR and CDR2 is SFDVKD. J lost 5 bases, V lost 3 bases, and 2 bases had no gene match. CDR3: CATSDQTGETQYF. In DNA, the CDR3 is TGTGCCACCAGTGATCAGACAGGGGAGACCCAGTACTTC.

This clonotype was seen only a few times. The chain couples TRBV9 to TRBJ1-1; no reliable D call. V lost 2 bases to trimming and J lost 6 bases, with 8 bases between them. Germline CDR1 SGDLS, CDR2 YYNGEE. The CDR3 extends over 12 amino acids. The CDR3 sequence is CASSVTGSEAFF. DNA of the CDR3: TGTGCCAGCAGCGTTACCGGGTCTGAAGCTTTCTTT.

This chain uses TRBV24-1 with TRBJ1-5; D is unresolved. This CDR3 is 17 amino acids long. Germline values: CDR1 KGHDR, CDR2 SFDVKD. V was clipped by 4 bases and J by 5 bases, with 20 bases between them. In nucleotides, the CDR3 is TGTGCCACCAGTGAGGGAGGGAGACAACAAGGACATCAGCCCCAGCATTTT. It translates to CATSEGGRQQGHQPQHF.

The CDR3 protein is CATSRGTGVNQPQHF. CDR3 bases: TGTGCCACCAGCAGAGGGACAGGGGTCAATCAGCCCCAGCATTTT. The V and J genes are TRBV15 and TRBJ1-5, with 9 bases that match TRBD1. After removal of 1 base from V and 3 bases from J, the junction contained 1 base not matched to a gene. Germline V gene data show CDR1 as LNHNV and CDR2 as YYDKDF (reference sequence). The CDR3 has 15 residues.

This clonotype showed up many times. The chain combines TRBV29-1 with TRBJ2-1, with 12 positions matching TRBD1. V was pared by 1 base and J by 7 bases, with 8 bases of the junction left unmatched. This CDR3 region has 16 residues. Germline V CDR1 and CDR2: SQVTM, ANQGSEA. The CDR3 loop reads CSVEVGTGGKVNEQFF. For the CDR3, the DNA is TGCAGCGTTGAAGTGGGGACAGGGGGCAAAGTGAATGAGCAGTTCTTC.

This clonotype occurred a few times. The rearrangement uses TRBV2 and TRBJ1-4; no clear D gene. Trimming cost V 6 bases and J 0 bases, with 11 bases left between them. The CDR3 is made up of 15 amino acids. Germline V gene sequence: CDR1 SNHLY, CDR2 FYNNEI. The CDR3 nucleotides read TGTGCCAGCAGGAGCGGTGCCGCAACTAATGAAAAACTGTTTTTT. It specifies CASRSGAATNEKLFF.

This chain connects TRBV29-1 to TRBJ2-7; D perhaps matches TRBD2 (5 bases). This CDR3 contains 14 residues. In germline, CDR1 is SQVTM, CDR2 ANQGSEA. The V end was cut by 4 bases, the J end by 0 bases, with 13 bases between. The CDR3 DNA sequence: TGCAGCGTTGTAACTAGATTAAGCTCCTACGAGCAGTACTTC. Its translation is CSVVTRLSSYEQYF.

The V and J genes are TRBV19 and TRBJ2-5, with TRBD2 identical over 14 bases. Trimming took 5 bases from V and 6 from J; bases not matched to a gene: 5. The CDR3 sequence is 15 residues long. Germline V lookup: CDR1 LNHDA, CDR2 SQIVND (reference sequence). CDR3 coding DNA: TGTGCCAGTAGTCCGGGACTAGCGGGGGAACAGACCCAGTACTTC. This sequence encodes CASSPGLAGEQTQYF.